Below, one TCR beta chain is given with its context. This record comes from a study of blood T cell repertoires in COVID-19. The assay was immunoSEQ multiplex PCR, and TCRdb's table has in-frame clones only and misses some. The data show 110,000 or so clones, with 70% to 90% seen just once and roughly 8% held by the top ten. The germline V gene encodes CDR1 SGHKS and CDR2 YYEKEE (reference sequence). CDR3 length: 15 residues. The V gene lost 0 bases and the J gene lost 5 bases, with 15 bases spanning the gap. The sequence came from a man in his sixties or seventies who had recovered from COVID-19. Sequenced input: peripheral blood. V is TRBV5-5 and J is TRBJ2-7, with D possibly TRBD2 on 7 matching bases. CDR3 sequence reads: CASSLVGGVLNEQYF. Written as DNA, the CDR3 is TGTGCCAGCAGCTTGGTAGGGGGGGTGTTAAACGAGCAGTACTTC.